This is a list of T cell receptor beta chains from one sample in a study of T cell responses to AZD1222 COVID-19 vaccine. The table came from immunoSEQ multiplex PCR; TCRdb's copy has only in-frame clones and leaves some out. The repertoire holds more than 150,000 clones, with more than 85% as singletons. The material sequenced was peripheral blood, taken after recovery from COVID-19. The receptor source for this set is an adult who had recovered from COVID-19. The CDR3 runs from the conserved cysteine through the conserved F or W. Each record gives: J gene, V gene, D gene, clone size, CDR3 DNA, CDR3 protein. The D gene is left open where the match is weak. Clone size is not always given. Where it is, it says once, few, many or a class for expanded clones.

TRBJ2-7 | TRBV10-1 | TRBD2 | NA | TGCGCCAGCAGTGAGCGTCTAGCGGGGGACGATACCTACGAGCAGTACTTC | CASSERLAGDDTYEQYF
TRBJ1-5 | TRBV28 | NA | once | TGTGCCAGCAGTTTACTAAATCAGCCCCAGCATTTT | CASSLLNQPQHF
TRBJ1-2 | TRBV27 | NA | NA | TGTGCCAGCAGTTTATCAAAGGGTAACTATGGCTACACCTTC | CASSLSKGNYGYTF
TRBJ2-7 | TRBV27 | TRBD1 | many | TGTGCCAGCAGTTCAGGGGGCCCCTACGAGCAGTACTTC | CASSSGGPYEQYF
TRBJ1-2 | TRBV7-9 | NA | NA | TGTGCCAGCAGCTTAGAGTCTGCTTCCAAACGGTATGGCTACACCTTC | CASSLESASKRYGYTF
TRBJ2-7 | TRBV20-1 | NA | once | TGCAGTGCTAGTAATACGGGGCCCTACGAGCAGTACTTC | CSASNTGPYEQYF
TRBJ2-1 | TRBV6-4 | TRBD2 | NA | TGTGCCAGCAGTGACAGGGCGGGGGGGCCGGATGAGCAGTTCTTC | CASSDRAGGPDEQFF
TRBJ2-3 | TRBV7-9 | NA | NA | TGTGCCAGCAGCTTATTGGACAGTAGCACAGATACGCAGTATTTT | CASSLLDSSTDTQYF
TRBJ2-3 | TRBV4-3 | NA | few | TGCGCCAGCAGCCAAGAACGTCAGGGCCCAGATACGCAGTATTTT | CASSQERQGPDTQYF
TRBJ1-2 | TRBV18 | TRBD1 | NA | TGTGCCAGCTCATCAACGGGACAGACCTATGGCTACACCTTC | CASSSTGQTYGYTF
TRBJ1-1 | TRBV5-4 | NA | NA | TGTGCCAGCAGTTATATCGGACAGTTCGAAGCTTTCTTT | CASSYIGQFEAFF
TRBJ1-5 | TRBV6-4 | TRBD1 | NA | TGTGCCAGCAGTGGGACAGGGACAAATCAGCCCCAGCATTTT | CASSGTGTNQPQHF
TRBJ2-5 | TRBV28 | TRBD2 | NA | TGTGCCAGCAGTTTAGGGGCGGCTAGCGGGAGTTTAGAGACCCAGTACTTC | CASSLGAASGSLETQYF
TRBJ1-2 | TRBV18 | NA | NA | TGTGCCAGCTCACAGCGGACAGATGGCTACACCTTC | CASSQRTDGYTF
TRBJ2-7 | TRBV5-1 | TRBD2 | NA | TGCGCCAGCAGCTTTCTCGCGGGAGTGGACTACGAGCAGTACTTC | CASSFLAGVDYEQYF
TRBJ1-1 | TRBV7-2 | NA | NA | TGTGCCAGCAGCTTAGGTCCCGTCGAAGCTTTCTTT | CASSLGPVEAFF
TRBJ1-1 | TRBV19 | TRBD1 | NA | TGTGCCAGTAGTCCCCAGACAGGGATTAACACTGAAGCTTTCTTT | CASSPQTGINTEAFF